Presented here are 20 T cell receptor beta chains from one specimen sequenced in a study of early T cells in non-severe SARS-CoV-2 infection. TCRdb re-called the 5' RACE reads with MiXCR, one entry per CDR3 protein. The sample holds roughly 56,000 distinct CDR3 sequences, about 13% seen once. What was sequenced was whole blood. These receptors all stem from an adult who was a healthcare worker with PCR-confirmed SARS-CoV-2 infection or an uninfected control (not recorded which).

V gene TRBV5-1 combines with J gene TRBJ1-5; D not resolved. The CDR3 sequence is 13 residues long. The ends were cut back, 3 bases at V and 4 bases at J, with 8 bases in the middle. The V gene's germline CDR1 is SGHRS and CDR2 YFSETQ. CDR3 DNA sequence: TGCGCCAGCAGCTCGGAGGGAAATCAGCCCCAGCATTTT. Protein product: CASSSEGNQPQHF.

This clonotype was seen a handful of times. This chain uses TRBV5-1 with TRBJ1-6; weak D call: TRBD1 (5 bases). V was cut by 3 bases and J by 10 bases, with 20 bases left in between. The germline V gene encodes CDR1 SGHRS and CDR2 YFSETQ. The CDR3 is made up of 16 amino acids. CDR3 protein: CASSSPVGGDLSPLHF. In DNA form, the CDR3 reads TGCGCCAGCAGCTCGCCGGTTGGAGGGGATTTGTCACCCCTCCACTTT.

There are a few counts of this clonotype. The V and J genes are TRBV6-1 and TRBJ1-3; no clear D gene. The CDR3 length is 15 residues. The V gene's germline CDR1 is MNHNS and CDR2 SASEGT. V was trimmed by 2 bases and J by 0 bases, leaving 8 bases between them. CDR3 nucleotide sequence: TGTGCCAGCAGTGAACAGAACGGCTCTGGAAACACCATATATTTT. It specifies CASSEQNGSGNTIYF.

The chain carries TRBV24-1 and TRBJ2-1; D may be TRBD2 (5 bases). V dropped 3 bases and J dropped 9 bases, with 26 bases sitting between them. The CDR3 runs to 18 residues. Germline lookup yields CDR1 KGHDR and CDR2 SFDVKD. The CDR3 spells CATSDVQRSSPRTGEQFF. The CDR3 coding sequence is TGTGCCACCAGTGATGTTCAGAGAAGTTCCCCAAGGACTGGTGAGCAGTTCTTC.

This chain connects TRBV12-3 or TRBV12-4 to TRBJ2-1; D ambiguous. CDR3 length: 12 amino acids. V lost 6 bases and J lost 13, with 16 bases in between. The CDR3 loop reads CASRDVDGSQFF. DNA of the CDR3: TGTGCCAGCAGAGACGTGGACGGCAGTCAGTTCTTC.

About this clonotype itself: Without the conserved terminal phenylalanine or tryptophan, this CDR3 likely stems from a read error. The chain couples TRBV6-2 or TRBV6-3 to TRBJ2-7; D unclear. Trimming left V 6 bases short and J 2 bases short, with 8 bases between. The CDR3 runs to 12 residues. Germline values: CDR1 MNHEY, CDR2 SVGEGT. The CDR3 nucleotides are TGTGCCAGCAGGGAGCTACCCTACGAGCAGTACTCC. It codes for CASRELPYEQYS.

J is TRBJ2-7 and V is TRBV14; D is perhaps TRBD1 (5 bases). From germline, CDR1 is SGHDN and CDR2 FVKESK. The CDR3 spans 16 residues. Trimming shortened V by 1 base and J by 6 bases, and 19 bases separated the two germline ends. CDR3 bases: TGTGCCAGCAGCCAAGGGCTAACGTCCCTAGGGGCCGAGCAGTACTTC. Its protein is CASSQGLTSLGAEQYF.

This clonotype showed up just a few times. The chain combines TRBV11-2 with TRBJ1-4, with 7 nucleotides matching TRBD1. The CDR3 is 15 residues long. Germline assignment: CDR1 SGHAT and CDR2 FQNNGV. V shed 5 bases, J shed 6 bases, and the junction held 9 bases outside the gene matches. The CDR3 reads CASSPWGTVDEKLFF. The DNA of the CDR3 is TGTGCCAGCAGCCCCTGGGGGACAGTGGATGAAAAACTGTTTTTT.

The rearrangement joins TRBV20-1 to TRBJ2-1, with 8 positions matching TRBD2. The CDR3 is 15 residues long. Germline lookup yields CDR1 DFQATT and CDR2 SNEGSKA (reference sequence). Trimming took 1 base from V and 7 from J; bases not matched to a gene: 9. Here the CDR3 DNA reads TGCAGTGCTAGAGGAGTAGCGGGGTATGGGAATGAGCAGTTCTTC. Translated, it gives CSARGVAGYGNEQFF.

The V call is TRBV3-1, the J call TRBJ2-4, with D possibly TRBD2 on 6 matching bases. The ends were cut back, 4 bases at V and 9 bases at J, with 13 bases in the middle. CDR3 length equals 13 residues. Germline-derived CDR1 and CDR2 are LGHDT and YNNKEL (reference sequence). The CDR3, as DNA: TGTGCCAGCAGCCCACGTGGGAGGTTCATTCAGTACTTC. Protein: CASSPRGRFIQYF.

The rearrangement joins TRBV20-1 to TRBJ1-1; unclear D gene. The CDR3 loop spans 14 amino acids. Germline CDR1 DFQATT, CDR2 SNEGSKA (reference sequence). V was trimmed by 6 bases and J by 4 bases, leaving 18 bases between them. CDR3 residues: CSARETGRSTEAFF. Written as DNA, the CDR3 is TGCAGTGCCCGTGAGACGGGCAGGTCCACTGAAGCTTTCTTT.

A few counts support this clonotype. The V call is TRBV7-9, the J call TRBJ2-7, with a possible D match to TRBD2 (6 bases). The germline CDR1 and CDR2 sequences are SEHNR and FQNEAQ (reference sequence). The V gene lost 5 bases and the J gene lost 2 bases, with 13 bases spanning the gap. The CDR3 runs to 14 residues. CDR3 sequence reads: CASSPPGLTYEQYF. As DNA, the CDR3 is TGTGCCAGCAGCCCTCCGGGACTCACCTACGAGCAGTACTTC.

The chain is built from TRBV27 and TRBJ2-5; 8 bases match TRBD1. Trimming removed 5 bases from V and 4 bases from J; junction bases left unmatched: 9. Germline lookup yields CDR1 MNHEY and CDR2 SMNVEV (reference sequence). This CDR3 comprises 15 residues. CDR3 residues: CASSPQGAVGETQYF. As DNA, the CDR3 is TGTGCCAGCAGTCCGCAGGGGGCTGTAGGAGAGACCCAGTACTTC.

This chain connects TRBV3-1 to TRBJ1-1; TRBD1 might be the D (6 bases). V gave up 4 bases and J gave up 3 bases, with 15 bases separating them. This CDR3 is 15 amino acids long. Germline assignment: CDR1 LGHDT and CDR2 YNNKEL (reference sequence). Written as DNA, the CDR3 is TGTGCCAGCAGCCCGCCGGACAGCCTTTACACTGAAGCTTTCTTT. Protein product: CASSPPDSLYTEAFF.

This clonotype was seen repeatedly, ten times or more. This chain connects TRBV6-2 or TRBV6-3 to TRBJ2-7; 8 nucleotides align to TRBD2. Germline V gene sequence: CDR1 MNHEY, CDR2 SVGEGT. This CDR3 is 14 amino acids long. V was clipped by 7 bases and J by 6 bases; unmatched bases: 11. In nucleotides, the CDR3 is TGTGCCAGCAACTTGGGACTAGACCCTTCCGAGCAGTACTTC. It specifies CASNLGLDPSEQYF.

DNA for the CDR3: TGTGCCAGCAGTACCCTCGTGGGACTAGCGGGATCAGAGACCCAGTACTTC. Amino acid sequence: CASSTLVGLAGSETQYF. This sequence joins TRBV6-5 and TRBJ2-5; 13 bases map to TRBD2. The length of the CDR3 is 17 residues. V trimming: 5 bases; J trimming: 4 bases; junction bases outside the gene matches: 10. Per germline, CDR1 MNHEY and CDR2 SVGAGI.

This clonotype was picked up many times. The rearrangement joins TRBV10-3 to TRBJ2-7; no clear D gene. Germline CDR1 and CDR2: ENHRY and SYGVKD. V was cut by 8 bases and J by 0 bases, with 5 bases left in between. The CDR3 runs to 11 residues. CDR3 nucleotides: TGTGCCATCTCGGACTCCTACGAGCAGTACTTC. Amino acids: CAISDSYEQYF.

This sequence joins TRBV6-6 and TRBJ2-3; 8 positions match TRBD1. The CDR3 spans 17 residues. From germline, CDR1 is MNHNY and CDR2 SVGAGI (reference sequence). The V and J ends lost 0 bases and 3 bases, in that order; junction bases with no gene match: 8. The CDR3 sequence: CASSYSQGASATDTQYF. DNA for the CDR3: TGTGCCAGCAGTTACTCGCAGGGGGCATCAGCGACAGATACGCAGTATTTT.

A few counts support this clonotype. The chain is built from TRBV3-1 and TRBJ2-7; 9 bases are shared with TRBD2. Per the germline V gene, CDR1 is LGHDT and CDR2 is YNNKEL (reference sequence). Germline trimming cut 4 bases from V and 2 bases from J; bases unmatched to any gene: 3. CDR3 size: 14 residues. The CDR3 DNA follows: TGTGCCAGCAGCCCATTAGCGGGGGCCTACGAGCAGTACTTC. The encoded protein is CASSPLAGAYEQYF.

The chain carries TRBV15 and TRBJ2-3; TRBD1 aligns across 10 bases. CDR1 is LNHNV and CDR2 is YYDKDF in the germline V gene (reference sequence). With V trimmed by 2 bases and J by 0 bases, 2 bases remained unmatched. CDR3 size: 16 residues. The CDR3 DNA reads TGTGCCACCAGCAGAATGGACAGGGGGAGCACAGATACGCAGTATTTT. It translates to CATSRMDRGSTDTQYF.